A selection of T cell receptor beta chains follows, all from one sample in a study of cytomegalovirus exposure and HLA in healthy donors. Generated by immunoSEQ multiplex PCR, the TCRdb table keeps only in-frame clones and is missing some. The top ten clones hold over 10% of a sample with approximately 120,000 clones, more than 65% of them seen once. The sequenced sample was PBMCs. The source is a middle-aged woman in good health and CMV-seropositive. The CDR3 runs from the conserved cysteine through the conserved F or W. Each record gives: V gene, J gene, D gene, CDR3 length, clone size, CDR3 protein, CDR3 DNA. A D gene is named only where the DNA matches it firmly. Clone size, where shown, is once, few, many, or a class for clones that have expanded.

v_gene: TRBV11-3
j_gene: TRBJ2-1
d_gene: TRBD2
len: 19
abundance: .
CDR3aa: CASSPYSPRGASGNHEQFF
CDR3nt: TGTGCCAGCAGCCCGTATTCTCCCCGGGGAGCTAGCGGGAATCATGAGCAGTTCTTC

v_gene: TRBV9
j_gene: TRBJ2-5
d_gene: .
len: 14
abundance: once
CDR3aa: CASSVGSGAETQYF
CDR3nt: TGTGCCAGCAGCGTAGGATCGGGAGCCGAGACCCAGTACTTC

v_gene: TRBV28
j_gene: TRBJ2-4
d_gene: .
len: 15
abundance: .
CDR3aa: CASSYDQRAKNIQYF
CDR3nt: TGTGCCAGCAGTTACGATCAGCGAGCCAAAAACATTCAGTACTTC

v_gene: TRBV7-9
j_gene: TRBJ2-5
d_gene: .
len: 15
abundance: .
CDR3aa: CASSLAFRGTETQYF
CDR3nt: TGTGCCAGCAGCTTAGCGTTCAGGGGTACGGAGACCCAGTACTTC

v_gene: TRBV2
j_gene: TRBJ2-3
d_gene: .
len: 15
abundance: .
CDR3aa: CASSDSGFYTDTQYF
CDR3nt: TGTGCCAGCAGTGACTCAGGTTTCTACACAGATACGCAGTATTTT

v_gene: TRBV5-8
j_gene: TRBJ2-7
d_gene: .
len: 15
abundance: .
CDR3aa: CASSLRDTKTYEQYF
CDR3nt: TGTGCCAGCAGCTTGAGGGACACAAAAACCTACGAGCAGTACTTC

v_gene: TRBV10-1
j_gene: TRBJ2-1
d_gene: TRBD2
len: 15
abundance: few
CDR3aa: CASSDTSGRINEQFF
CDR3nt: TGCGCCAGCAGTGACACTAGCGGGAGGATAAATGAGCAGTTCTTC

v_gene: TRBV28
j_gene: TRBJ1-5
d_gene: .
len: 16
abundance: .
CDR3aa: CASKNGGGGINQPQHF
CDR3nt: TGTGCCAGCAAAAACGGGGGGGGAGGAATCAATCAGCCCCAGCATTTT

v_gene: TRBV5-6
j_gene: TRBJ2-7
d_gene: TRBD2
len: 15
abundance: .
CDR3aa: CASRGGLAGNYEQYF
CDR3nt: TGTGCCAGCAGGGGTGGACTAGCGGGAAACTACGAGCAGTACTTC

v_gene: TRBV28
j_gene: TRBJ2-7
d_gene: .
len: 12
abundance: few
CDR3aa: CASRGQTYEQYF
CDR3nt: TGTGCCAGCAGGGGGCAAACCTACGAGCAGTACTTC

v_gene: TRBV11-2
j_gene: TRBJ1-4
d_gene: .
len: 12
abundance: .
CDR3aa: CASSFGNEKLFF
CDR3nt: TGTGCCAGCAGCTTCGGTAATGAAAAACTGTTTTTT

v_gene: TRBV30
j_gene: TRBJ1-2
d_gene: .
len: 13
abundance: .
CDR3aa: CARTDGEGYGYTF
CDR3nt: TGTGCCCGGACCGACGGGGAGGGATATGGCTACACCTTC

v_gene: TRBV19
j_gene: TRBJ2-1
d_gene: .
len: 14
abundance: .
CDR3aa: CASRGASSYNEQFF
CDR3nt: TGTGCCAGTCGGGGGGCAAGCTCCTACAATGAGCAGTTCTTC

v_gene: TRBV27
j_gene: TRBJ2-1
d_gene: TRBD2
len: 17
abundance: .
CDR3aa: CASSLSTGLAPGDEQFF
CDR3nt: TGTGCCAGCAGTTTATCGACGGGACTAGCGCCTGGGGATGAGCAGTTCTTC

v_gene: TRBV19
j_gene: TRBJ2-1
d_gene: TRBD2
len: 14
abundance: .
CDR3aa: CASAPRREGDEQFF
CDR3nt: TGTGCCAGCGCCCCCCGGCGGGAGGGCGATGAGCAGTTCTTC

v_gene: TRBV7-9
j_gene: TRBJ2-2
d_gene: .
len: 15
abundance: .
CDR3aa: CASSFNIANTGELFF
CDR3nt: TGTGCCAGCAGCTTTAATATCGCGAACACCGGGGAGCTGTTTTTT

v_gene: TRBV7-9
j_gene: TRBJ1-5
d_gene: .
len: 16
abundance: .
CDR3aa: CASSLGGGAWRGAQHF
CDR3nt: TGTGCCAGCAGCTTAGGGGGAGGTGCCTGGCGGGGGGCCCAGCATTTT

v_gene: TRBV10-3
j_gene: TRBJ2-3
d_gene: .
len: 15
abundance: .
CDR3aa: CAISPSEPYTDTQYF
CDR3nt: TGTGCCATCAGTCCCAGCGAACCCTACACAGATACGCAGTATTTT